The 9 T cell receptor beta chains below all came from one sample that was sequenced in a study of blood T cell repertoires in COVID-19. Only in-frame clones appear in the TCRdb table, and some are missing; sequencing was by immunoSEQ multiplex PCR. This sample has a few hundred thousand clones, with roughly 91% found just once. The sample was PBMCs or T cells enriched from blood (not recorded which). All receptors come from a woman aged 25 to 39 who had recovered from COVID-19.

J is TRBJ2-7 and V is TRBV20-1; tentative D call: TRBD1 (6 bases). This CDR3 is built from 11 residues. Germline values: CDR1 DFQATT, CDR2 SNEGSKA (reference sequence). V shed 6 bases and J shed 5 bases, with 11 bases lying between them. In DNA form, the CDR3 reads TGCAGTGCCTTCGGACAGAACGAGCAGTACTTC. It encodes CSAFGQNEQYF.

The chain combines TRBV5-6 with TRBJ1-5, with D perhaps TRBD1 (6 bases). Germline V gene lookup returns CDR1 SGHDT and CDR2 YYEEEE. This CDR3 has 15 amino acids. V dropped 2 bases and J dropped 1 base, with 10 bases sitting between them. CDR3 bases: TGTGCCAGCAGCTTACGACAGGCCAGCAATCAGCCCCAGCATTTT. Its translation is CASSLRQASNQPQHF. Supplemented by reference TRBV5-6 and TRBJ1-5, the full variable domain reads DAGVTQSPTHLIKTRGQQVTLRCSPKSGHDTVSWYQQALGQGPQFIFQYYEEEERQRGNFPDRFSGHQFPNYSSELNVNALLLGDSALYLCASSLRQASNQPQHFGDGTRLSIL.

The CDR3 is CASSFPAGELFF. CDR3 in DNA: TGTGCCAGCAGCTTCCCGGCCGGGGAGCTGTTTTTT. This chain links TRBV5-5 with TRBJ2-2; no clear D gene. The CDR3 has 12 amino acids. Trimming took 2 bases from V and 6 from J, leaving 5 bases between them. Germline V gene data show CDR1 as SGHKS and CDR2 as YYEKEE (reference sequence). Variable domain in full (rest from reference TRBV5-5 and TRBJ2-2): DAGVTQSPTHLIKTRGQQVTLRCSPISGHKSVSWYQQVLGQGPQFIFQYYEKEERGRGNFPDRFSARQFPNYSSELNVNALLLGDSALYLCASSFPAGELFFGEGSRLTVL.

In nucleotides, the CDR3 is TGTGCCAGCAGTGAAATACAGGGGTTCTATGGCTACACCTTC. As protein: CASSEIQGFYGYTF. The rearrangement uses TRBV2 and TRBJ1-2, with TRBD1 matching 7 bases. V dropped 2 bases and J dropped 4; count of bases not matched to a gene: 4. From germline, CDR1 is SNHLY and CDR2 FYNNEI. This CDR3 has 14 residues.

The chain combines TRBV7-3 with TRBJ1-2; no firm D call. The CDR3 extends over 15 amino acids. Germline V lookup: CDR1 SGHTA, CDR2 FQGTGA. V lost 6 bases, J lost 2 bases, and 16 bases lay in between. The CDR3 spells CASRPSSGVNYGYTF. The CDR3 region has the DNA TGTGCCAGCAGGCCCTCGTCCGGGGTGAACTATGGCTACACCTTC.

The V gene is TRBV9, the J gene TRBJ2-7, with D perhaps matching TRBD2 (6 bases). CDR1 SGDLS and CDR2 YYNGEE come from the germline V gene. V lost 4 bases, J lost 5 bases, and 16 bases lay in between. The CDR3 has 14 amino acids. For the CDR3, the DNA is TGTGCCAGCAGCCCGCGGACTAACTCTGACGAGCAGTACTTC. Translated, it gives CASSPRTNSDEQYF.

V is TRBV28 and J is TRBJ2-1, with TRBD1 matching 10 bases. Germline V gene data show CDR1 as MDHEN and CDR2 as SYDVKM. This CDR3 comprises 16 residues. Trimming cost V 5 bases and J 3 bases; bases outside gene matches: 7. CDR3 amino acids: CASSPRTGGFYNEQFF. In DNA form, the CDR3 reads TGTGCCAGCAGTCCCCGGACAGGGGGTTTCTACAATGAGCAGTTCTTC. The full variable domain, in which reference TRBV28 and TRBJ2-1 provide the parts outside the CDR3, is DVKVTQSSRYLVKRTGEKVFLECVQDMDHENMFWYRQDPGLGLRLIYFSYDVKMKEKGDIPEGYSVSREKKERFSLILESASTNQTSMYLCASSPRTGGFYNEQFFGPGTRLTVL.

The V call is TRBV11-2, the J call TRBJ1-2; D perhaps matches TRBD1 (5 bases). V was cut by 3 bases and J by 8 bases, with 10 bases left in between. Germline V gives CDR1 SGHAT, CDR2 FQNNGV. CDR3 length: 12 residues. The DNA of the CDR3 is TGTGCCAGCAGCTTCGGGGGTAAAGGCTACACCTTC. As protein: CASSFGGKGYTF.

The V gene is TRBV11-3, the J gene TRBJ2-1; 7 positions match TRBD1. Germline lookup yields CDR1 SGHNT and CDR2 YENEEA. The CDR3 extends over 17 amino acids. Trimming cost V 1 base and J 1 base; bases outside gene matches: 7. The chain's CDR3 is CASSLVYSRGSYNEQFF. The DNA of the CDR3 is TGTGCCAGCAGCTTAGTATATTCCAGGGGGTCCTACAATGAGCAGTTCTTC.